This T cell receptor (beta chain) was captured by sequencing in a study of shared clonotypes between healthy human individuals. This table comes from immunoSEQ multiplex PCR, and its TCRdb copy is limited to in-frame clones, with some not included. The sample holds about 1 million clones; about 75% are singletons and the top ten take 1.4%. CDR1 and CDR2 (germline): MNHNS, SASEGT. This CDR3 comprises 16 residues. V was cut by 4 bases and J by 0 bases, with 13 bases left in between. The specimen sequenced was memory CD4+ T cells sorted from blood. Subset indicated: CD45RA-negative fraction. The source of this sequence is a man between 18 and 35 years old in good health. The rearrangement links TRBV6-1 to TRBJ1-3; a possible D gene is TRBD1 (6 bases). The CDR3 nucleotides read TGTGCCAGCAGTGGCTACAGGGAGAGCTCTGGAAACACCATATATTTT. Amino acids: CASSGYRESSGNTIYF.